This T cell receptor beta chain was recovered during a study of human T cells and chemical hapten exposure. Overall study: Patients, a majority of them female, were diagnosed with alopecia areata, totalis or universalis.

Specified time point: patch test 3, about 24 weeks after DPC sensitization. Treatment given: therapeutic diphenylcyclopropenone sensitization with weekly scalp DPC. As concerns this clonotype: Its cognate antigen is unknown.

CDR3 length: 10 residues. CDR1 is SQVTM, CDR2 ANQGSEA, per germline. The germline V and J ends were trimmed by 1 base and 5 bases, with 2 bases remaining between them. Study conclusions and caveats: Alopecia in the donors means their immune response may deviate from healthy people's.

TCRdb re-derived calls from the RACE reads in MiXCR, one entry per CDR3 protein. This table holds some 90,000 distinct CDR3 sequences, 11% found once. The receptor was isolated from a young woman with alopecia areata. Some clones in this sample may be carry-over from other donors' samples. The chain has TRBV29-1 and TRBJ2-5, with D unclear. The input for sequencing was whole blood, taken in connection with sensitization to the hapten diphenylcyclopropenone (DPC). The CDR3 nucleotides read TGCAGCGTTGAAGTGGAGACCCAGTACTTC. This translates into CSVEVETQYF.